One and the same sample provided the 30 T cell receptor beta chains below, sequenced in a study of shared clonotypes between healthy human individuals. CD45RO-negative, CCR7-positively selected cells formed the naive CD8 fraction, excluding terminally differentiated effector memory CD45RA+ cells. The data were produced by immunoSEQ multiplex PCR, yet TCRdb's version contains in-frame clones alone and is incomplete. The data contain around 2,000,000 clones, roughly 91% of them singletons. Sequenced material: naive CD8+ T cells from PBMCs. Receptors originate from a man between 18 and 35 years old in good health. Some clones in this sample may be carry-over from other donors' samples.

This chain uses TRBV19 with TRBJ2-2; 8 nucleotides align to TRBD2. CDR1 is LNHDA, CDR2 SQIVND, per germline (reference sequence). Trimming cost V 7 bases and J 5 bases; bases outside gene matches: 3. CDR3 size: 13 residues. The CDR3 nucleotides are TGTGCCAGTAATAGCGGGGTGACCGGGGAGCTGTTTTTT. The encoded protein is CASNSGVTGELFF.

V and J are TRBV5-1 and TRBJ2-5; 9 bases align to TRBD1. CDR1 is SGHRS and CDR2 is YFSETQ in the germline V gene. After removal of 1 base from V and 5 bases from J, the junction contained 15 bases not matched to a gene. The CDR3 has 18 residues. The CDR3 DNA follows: TGCGCCAGCAGCTTGTGGATGTATCGGACAGGGGACGATGAGACCCAGTACTTC. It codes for CASSLWMYRTGDDETQYF.

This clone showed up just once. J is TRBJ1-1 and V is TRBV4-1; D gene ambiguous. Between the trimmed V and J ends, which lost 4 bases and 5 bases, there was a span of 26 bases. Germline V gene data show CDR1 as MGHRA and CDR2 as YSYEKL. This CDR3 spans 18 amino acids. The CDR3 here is CASSLTGRDRTMITEAFF. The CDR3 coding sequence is TGCGCCAGCAGCCTGACGGGAAGGGATAGAACTATGATTACTGAAGCTTTCTTT.

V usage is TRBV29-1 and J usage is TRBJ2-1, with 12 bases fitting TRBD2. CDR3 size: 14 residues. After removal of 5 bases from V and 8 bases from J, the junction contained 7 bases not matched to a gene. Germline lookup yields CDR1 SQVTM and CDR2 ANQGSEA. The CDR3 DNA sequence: TGCAGCGTTCAGAAGGGACTAGCGGGCGATGAGCAGTTCTTC. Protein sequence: CSVQKGLAGDEQFF.

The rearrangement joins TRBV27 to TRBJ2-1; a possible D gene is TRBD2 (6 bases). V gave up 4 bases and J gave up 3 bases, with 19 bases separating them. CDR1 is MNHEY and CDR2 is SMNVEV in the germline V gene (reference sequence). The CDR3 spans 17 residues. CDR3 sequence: CASSSPLTREDYNEQFF. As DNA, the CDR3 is TGTGCCAGCAGTTCGCCCCTTACGCGGGAAGACTACAATGAGCAGTTCTTC.

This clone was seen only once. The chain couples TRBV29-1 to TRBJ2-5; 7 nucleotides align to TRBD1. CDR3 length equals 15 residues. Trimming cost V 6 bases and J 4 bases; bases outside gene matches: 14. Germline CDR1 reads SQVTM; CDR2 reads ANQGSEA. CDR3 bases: TGCAGCGTGGCCAGCCGACAGGGCGGCGGAGAGACCCAGTACTTC. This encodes CSVASRQGGGETQYF.

Here the CDR3 DNA reads TGTGCCAGTAGTAAGGGTCGGTTAATAGGTCAGCCCCAGCATTTT. Residues: CASSKGRLIGQPQHF. The V call is TRBV19, the J call TRBJ1-5, with D unresolved. V gave up 4 bases and J gave up 6 bases, with 16 bases separating them. This CDR3 has 15 residues. Germline-derived CDR1 and CDR2 are LNHDA and SQIVND (reference sequence).

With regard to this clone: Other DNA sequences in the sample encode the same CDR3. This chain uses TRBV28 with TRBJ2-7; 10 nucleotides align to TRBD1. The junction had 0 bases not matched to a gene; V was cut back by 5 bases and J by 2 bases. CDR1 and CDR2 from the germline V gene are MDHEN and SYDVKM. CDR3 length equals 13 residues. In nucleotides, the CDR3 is TGTGCCAGCAGTGGACAGGGGGCCTACGAGCAGTACTTC. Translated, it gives CASSGQGAYEQYF.

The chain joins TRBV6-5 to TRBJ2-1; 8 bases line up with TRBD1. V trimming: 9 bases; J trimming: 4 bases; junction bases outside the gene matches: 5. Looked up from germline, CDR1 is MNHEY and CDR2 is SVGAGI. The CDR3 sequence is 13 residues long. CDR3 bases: TGTGCCAGTTCAGGGGGCGCATACAATGAGCAGTTCTTC. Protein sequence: CASSGGAYNEQFF.

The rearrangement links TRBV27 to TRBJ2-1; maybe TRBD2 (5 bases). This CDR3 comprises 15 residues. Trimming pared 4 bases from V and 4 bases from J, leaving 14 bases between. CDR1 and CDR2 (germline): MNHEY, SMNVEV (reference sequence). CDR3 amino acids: CASSSVGGRYNEQFF. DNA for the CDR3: TGTGCCAGCAGTTCCGTTGGCGGGCGTTACAATGAGCAGTTCTTC.

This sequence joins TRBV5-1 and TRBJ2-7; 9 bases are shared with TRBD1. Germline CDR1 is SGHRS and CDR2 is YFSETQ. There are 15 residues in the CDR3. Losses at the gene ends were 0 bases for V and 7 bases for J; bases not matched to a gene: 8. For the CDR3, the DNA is TGCGCCAGCAGCTTGGGGCCCGGGACAGGGCGGGAGCAGTACTTC. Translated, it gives CASSLGPGTGREQYF.

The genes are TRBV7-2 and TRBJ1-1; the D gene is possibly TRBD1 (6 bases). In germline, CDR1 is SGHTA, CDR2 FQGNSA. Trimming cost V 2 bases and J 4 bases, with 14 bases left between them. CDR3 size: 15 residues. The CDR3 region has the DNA TGTGCCAGCAGCTTATCCGCAGGGGTGGGCACTGAAGCTTTCTTT. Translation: CASSLSAGVGTEAFF.

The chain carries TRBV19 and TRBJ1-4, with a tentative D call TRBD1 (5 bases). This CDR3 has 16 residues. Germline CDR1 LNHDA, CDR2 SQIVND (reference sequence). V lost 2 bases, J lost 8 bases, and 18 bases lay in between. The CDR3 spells CASSIMGPSPEEKLFF. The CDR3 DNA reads TGTGCCAGTAGTATAATGGGGCCTTCCCCTGAGGAAAAACTGTTTTTT.

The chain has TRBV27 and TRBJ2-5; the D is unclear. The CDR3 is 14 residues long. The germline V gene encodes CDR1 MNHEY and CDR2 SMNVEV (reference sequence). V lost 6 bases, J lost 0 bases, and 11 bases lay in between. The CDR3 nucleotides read TGTGCCAGCAGCCTACTATATGACCAAGAGACCCAGTACTTC. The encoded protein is CASSLLYDQETQYF.

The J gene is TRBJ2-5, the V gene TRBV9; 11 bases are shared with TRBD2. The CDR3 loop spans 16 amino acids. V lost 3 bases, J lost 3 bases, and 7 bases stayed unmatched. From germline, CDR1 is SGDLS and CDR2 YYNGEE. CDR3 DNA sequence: TGTGCCAGCAGCGCCCTAGGGACTAGCGGAGAAGAGACCCAGTACTTC. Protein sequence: CASSALGTSGEETQYF. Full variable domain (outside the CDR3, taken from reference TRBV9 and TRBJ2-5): DSGVTQTPKHLITATGQRVTLRCSPRSGDLSVYWYQQSLDQGLQFLIQYYNGEERAKGNILERFSAQQFPDLHSELNLSSLELGDSALYFCASSALGTSGEETQYFGPGTRLLVL.

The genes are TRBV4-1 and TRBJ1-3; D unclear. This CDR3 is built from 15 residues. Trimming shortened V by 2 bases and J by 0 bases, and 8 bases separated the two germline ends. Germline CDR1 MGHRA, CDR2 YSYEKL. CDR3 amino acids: CASSQITYSGNTIYF. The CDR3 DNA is TGCGCCAGCAGCCAAATCACTTACTCTGGAAACACCATATATTTT.

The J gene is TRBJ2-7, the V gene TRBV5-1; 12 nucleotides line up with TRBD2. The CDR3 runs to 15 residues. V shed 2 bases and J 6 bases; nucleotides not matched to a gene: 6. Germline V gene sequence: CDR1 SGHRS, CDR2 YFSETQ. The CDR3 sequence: CASSFSSGRAIEQYF. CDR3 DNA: TGCGCCAGCAGCTTTTCTAGCGGGAGGGCCATCGAGCAGTACTTC.

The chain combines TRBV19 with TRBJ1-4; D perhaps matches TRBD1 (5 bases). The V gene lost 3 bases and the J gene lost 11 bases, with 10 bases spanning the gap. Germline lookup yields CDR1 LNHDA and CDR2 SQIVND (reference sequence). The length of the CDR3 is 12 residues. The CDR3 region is CASSIGAVKLFF. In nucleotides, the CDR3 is TGTGCCAGTAGTATCGGGGCAGTCAAACTGTTTTTT.

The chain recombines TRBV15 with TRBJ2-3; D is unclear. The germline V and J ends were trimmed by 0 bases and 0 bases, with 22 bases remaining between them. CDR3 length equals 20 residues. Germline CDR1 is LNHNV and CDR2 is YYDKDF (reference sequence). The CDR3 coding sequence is TGTGCCACCAGCAGAGATCCGGGCCAGGCAATCACTACAAGCACAGATACGCAGTATTTT. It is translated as CATSRDPGQAITTSTDTQYF.

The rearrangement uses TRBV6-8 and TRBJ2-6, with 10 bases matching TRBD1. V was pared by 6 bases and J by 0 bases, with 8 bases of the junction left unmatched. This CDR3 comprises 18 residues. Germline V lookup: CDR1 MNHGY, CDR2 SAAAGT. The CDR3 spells CASSRPGQGNSGANVLTF. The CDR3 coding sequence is TGTGCCAGCAGCCGACCGGGACAGGGGAACTCTGGGGCCAACGTCCTGACTTTC.

CDR3 DNA: TGTGCCAGCAAGCCGGGGGTCAAGACTTTTAGCAATCAGCCCCAGCATTTT. It is translated as CASKPGVKTFSNQPQHF. The V call is TRBV21-1, the J call TRBJ1-5. TRBV21-1 is marked as a pseudogene. There are 17 residues in the CDR3.

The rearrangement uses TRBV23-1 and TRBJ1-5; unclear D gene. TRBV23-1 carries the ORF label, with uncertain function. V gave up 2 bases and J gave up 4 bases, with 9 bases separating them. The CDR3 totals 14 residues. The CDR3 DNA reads TGCGCCAGCAGTCAAGGTCGGACGAATCAGCCCCAGCATTTT. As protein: CASSQGRTNQPQHF.

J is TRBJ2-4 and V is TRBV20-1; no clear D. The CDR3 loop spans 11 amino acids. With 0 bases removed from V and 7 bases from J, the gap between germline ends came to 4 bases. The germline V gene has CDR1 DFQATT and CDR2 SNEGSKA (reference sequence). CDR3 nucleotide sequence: TGCAGTGCTAGAGATTTGAACATTCAGTACTTC. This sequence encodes CSARDLNIQYF.

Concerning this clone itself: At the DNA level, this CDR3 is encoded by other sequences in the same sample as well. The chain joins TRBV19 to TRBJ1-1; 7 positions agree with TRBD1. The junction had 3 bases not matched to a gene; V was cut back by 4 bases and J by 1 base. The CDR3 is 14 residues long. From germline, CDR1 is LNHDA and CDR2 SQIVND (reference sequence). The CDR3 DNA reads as TGTGCCAGTAGTACGCGACAGGGGAACACTGAAGCTTTCTTT. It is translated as CASSTRQGNTEAFF. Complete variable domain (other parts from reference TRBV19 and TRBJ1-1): DGGITQSPKYLFRKEGQNVTLSCEQNLNHDAMYWYRQDPGQGLRLIYYSQIVNDFQKGDIAEGYSVSREKKESFPLTVTSAQKNPTAFYLCASSTRQGNTEAFFGQGTRLTVV.

The DNA for the CDR3 is TGCGCCAGCAGCCAAGTCAAAGGGTTGGGACAGGGCGATCAGCCCCAGCATTTT. Translating it yields CASSQVKGLGQGDQPQHF. The gene calls are TRBV4-1 and TRBJ1-5; TRBD1 aligns across 9 bases. Germline trimming cut 1 base from V and 5 bases from J; bases unmatched to any gene: 12. There are 18 residues in the CDR3. The V gene's germline CDR1 is MGHRA and CDR2 YSYEKL.

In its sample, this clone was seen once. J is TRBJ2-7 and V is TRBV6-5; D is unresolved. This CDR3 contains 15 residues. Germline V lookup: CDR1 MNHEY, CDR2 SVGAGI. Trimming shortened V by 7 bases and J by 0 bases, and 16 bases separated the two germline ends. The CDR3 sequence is CASKVRASHSYEQYF. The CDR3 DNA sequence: TGTGCCAGCAAGGTACGGGCCTCTCACTCCTACGAGCAGTACTTC.

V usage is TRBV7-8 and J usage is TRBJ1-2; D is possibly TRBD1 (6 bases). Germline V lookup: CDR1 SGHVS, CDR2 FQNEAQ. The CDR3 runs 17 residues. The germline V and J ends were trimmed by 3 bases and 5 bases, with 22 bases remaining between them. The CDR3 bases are TGTGCCAGCAGCTTCATCGGGCCACGGGGGCTAGTTTATGGCTACACCTTC. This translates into CASSFIGPRGLVYGYTF.

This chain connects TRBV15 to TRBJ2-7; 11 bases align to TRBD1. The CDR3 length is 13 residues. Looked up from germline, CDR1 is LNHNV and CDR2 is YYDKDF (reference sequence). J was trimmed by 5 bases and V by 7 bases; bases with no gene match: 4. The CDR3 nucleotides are TGTGCCACCAAGGACAGGGGGCTCGACGAGCAGTACTTC. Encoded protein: CATKDRGLDEQYF.

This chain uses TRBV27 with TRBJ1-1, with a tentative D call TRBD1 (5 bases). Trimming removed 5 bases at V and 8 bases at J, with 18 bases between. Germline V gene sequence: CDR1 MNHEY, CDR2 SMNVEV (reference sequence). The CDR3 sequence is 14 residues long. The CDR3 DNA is TGTGCCAGCAGTGGTACCGGGACGGTCGAAGAAGCTTTCTTT. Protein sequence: CASSGTGTVEEAFF.

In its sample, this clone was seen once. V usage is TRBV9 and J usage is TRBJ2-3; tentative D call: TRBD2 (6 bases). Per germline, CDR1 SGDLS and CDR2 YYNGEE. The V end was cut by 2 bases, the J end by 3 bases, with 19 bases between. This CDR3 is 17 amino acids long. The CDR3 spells CASSVQGTGERTDTQYF. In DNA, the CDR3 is TGTGCCAGCAGCGTGCAAGGGACGGGAGAGAGGACAGATACGCAGTATTTT.